This T cell receptor beta chain came from a study of blood T cell repertoires in COVID-19. Study as a whole: Italy, Spain and the United States were the sources of the convalescent and acute COVID-19 samples. T cells, B-cell-depleted T cells, or PBMCs provided the cDNA or gDNA that served as material.

V lost 6 bases and J lost 1, with 21 bases in between. This CDR3 is built from 17 residues. Per germline, CDR1 MDHEN and CDR2 SYDVKM. The authors' processing: Estimation of nucleated cell counts relied on the amplification of reference gene primers. Clones were read by immunoSEQ multiplex PCR, and TCRdb kept only the in-frame ones, dropping some. That table supplies the V and J calls and clone size; D and trimming were determined from the DNA. The sample shows over 600,000 clones, 90% of them seen only once. This TCR was sampled from a woman aged 18-29 years with acute or convalescent COVID-19. This chain connects TRBV28 to TRBJ1-2, with D possibly matching TRBD1 (6 bases). Sequenced material: peripheral blood. The CDR3: CASRAPPGGGGNYGYTF. In DNA form, the CDR3 reads TGTGCCAGCAGAGCCCCCCCGGGGGGAGGGGGTAACTATGGCTACACCTTC.